The 20 T cell receptor beta chains listed next were all sequenced from one sample in a study of T cell responses to AZD1222 COVID-19 vaccine. Method: immunoSEQ multiplex PCR; TCRdb's copy keeps in-frame clones and lacks some. The table has under 150,000 clones, 90% to 95% seen once. The material was peripheral blood, obtained on day 0 of AZD1222 vaccination. Receptors originate from an adult in good health.

The chain recombines TRBV5-1 with TRBJ2-2; a weak D match, TRBD1 (6 bases). Looked up from germline, CDR1 is SGHRS and CDR2 is YFSETQ. V lost 2 bases to trimming and J lost 6 bases, with 17 bases between them. This CDR3 comprises 16 residues. The CDR3 spells CASSFGTKGNSGELFF. As DNA, the CDR3 is TGCGCCAGCAGCTTTGGGACAAAGGGGAATTCCGGGGAGCTGTTTTTT.

The genes are TRBV4-3 and TRBJ2-1; 10 bases line up with TRBD2. Germline lookup yields CDR1 LGHNA and CDR2 YSLEER. The J segment lost 2 bases and the V segment lost 1 base, leaving 2 bases of the junction unmatched. The CDR3 is 16 residues long. In DNA form, the CDR3 reads TGCGCCAGCAGCCAAGCGCTAGCGGGAGCCTACAATGAGCAGTTCTTC. Its translation is CASSQALAGAYNEQFF.

This clone was seen only once. The DNA of the CDR3 is TGTGCCAGCAGCCCGGCCGGAGCAGGGGGAAATTCACCCCTCCACTTT. This sequence encodes CASSPAGAGGNSPLHF. The rearrangement uses TRBV5-4 and TRBJ1-6, with 7 bases identical to TRBD1. There are 16 residues in the CDR3. In germline, CDR1 is SGHNT, CDR2 YYREEE (reference sequence). The V and J ends lost 4 bases and 7 bases, in that order; junction bases with no gene match: 11.

The V gene is TRBV7-2, the J gene TRBJ2-7; 7 nucleotides match TRBD2. Looked up from germline, CDR1 is SGHTA and CDR2 is FQGNSA. The CDR3 covers 13 residues. The V and J ends lost 0 bases and 6 bases, in that order; junction bases with no gene match: 2. CDR3 nucleotides: TGTGCCAGCAGCTTAGCGGGGGGGAGCGAGCAGTACTTC. Its protein product is CASSLAGGSEQYF.

Remarks on this clone: The same CDR3 arises from other DNA sequences in this sample as well. The V and J genes are TRBV6-5 and TRBJ1-1; D is unresolved. This CDR3 region has 14 residues. From germline, CDR1 is MNHEY and CDR2 SVGAGI. Trimming shortened V by 0 bases and J by 3 bases, and 8 bases separated the two germline ends. The CDR3 is CASSYSTGYTEAFF. CDR3 nucleotides: TGTGCCAGCAGTTACTCGACGGGTTACACTGAAGCTTTCTTT.

This chain joins TRBV28 and TRBJ1-5; D is perhaps TRBD1 (5 bases). Germline loops: CDR1 MDHEN, CDR2 SYDVKM. V dropped 5 bases and J dropped 5 bases, with 13 bases sitting between them. This CDR3 contains 14 residues. The CDR3 nucleotides are TGTGCCAGCAGTGTCCCAGGGACCGATCAGCCCCAGCATTTT. Translated, it gives CASSVPGTDQPQHF.

V usage is TRBV5-1 and J usage is TRBJ2-2; 8 bases are a match to TRBD2. Trimming cost V 4 bases and J 4 bases; bases outside gene matches: 9. This CDR3 has 16 amino acids. From germline, CDR1 is SGHRS and CDR2 YFSETQ. CDR3 nucleotides: TGCGCCAGCAGCCGAGTTACCGGGAGGGGCACCGGGGAGCTGTTTTTT. Protein: CASSRVTGRGTGELFF.

The gene calls are TRBV7-2 and TRBJ1-2; 7 bases line up with TRBD1. CDR1 and CDR2 (germline): SGHTA, FQGNSA. J lost 2 bases, V lost 5 bases, and 5 bases had no gene match. The CDR3 loop spans 14 amino acids. The CDR3 sequence is CASSLSGQNYGYTF. CDR3 nucleotides: TGTGCCAGCAGCCTATCGGGACAGAACTATGGCTACACCTTC.

The chain has TRBV13 and TRBJ1-2; 7 bases match TRBD1. Germline assignment: CDR1 PRHDT and CDR2 FYEKMQ (reference sequence). The CDR3 covers 14 residues. The V segment lost 5 bases and the J segment 2 bases; nucleotides outside the gene matches: 5. The CDR3 nucleotides are TGTGCCAGCAGCGTGACAGGGCCCAACTATGGCTACACCTTC. As protein: CASSVTGPNYGYTF.

The genes are TRBV28 and TRBJ1-5, with 7 nucleotides matching TRBD1. Germline V lookup: CDR1 MDHEN, CDR2 SYDVKM. The junction had 8 bases not matched to a gene; V was cut back by 4 bases and J by 2 bases. This CDR3 has 16 amino acids. The CDR3 here is CASSSSGGRGNQPQHF. The CDR3 nucleotides read TGTGCCAGCAGTTCTTCAGGGGGAAGAGGCAATCAGCCCCAGCATTTT.

The gene calls are TRBV10-3 and TRBJ1-1; 7 nucleotides match TRBD1. Germline CDR1 and CDR2: ENHRY and SYGVKD. Trimming removed 6 bases from V and 4 bases from J; junction bases left unmatched: 5. The CDR3 extends over 13 amino acids. For the CDR3, the DNA is TGTGCCATCAGCGGGACAGAGGTCACTGAAGCTTTCTTT. Protein product: CAISGTEVTEAFF.

The CDR3 sequence: CASRDRTYEQYF. Here the CDR3 DNA reads TGTGCCAGCAGGGACAGAACCTACGAGCAGTACTTC. V and J are TRBV27 and TRBJ2-7; tentatively, D is TRBD1 (6 bases). This CDR3 spans 12 amino acids. Germline loops: CDR1 MNHEY, CDR2 SMNVEV (reference sequence). Trimming took off 6 bases at V and 2 bases at J, with 8 bases between the two ends.

The table lists this clone with a count of one. The chain uses TRBV7-2 and TRBJ1-3; D possibly corresponds to TRBD1 (6 bases). This CDR3 is built from 19 residues. The germline V gene has CDR1 SGHTA and CDR2 FQGNSA. V was shortened by 0 bases and J by 0 bases, with 18 bases between the two germline ends. The CDR3 coding sequence is TGTGCCAGCAGCTTAGCGTTTGAGACAGGTCTTTTCTCTGGAAACACCATATATTTT. Translating gives CASSLAFETGLFSGNTIYF.

This clone was seen once. V usage is TRBV12-3 or TRBV12-4 and J usage is TRBJ2-7; possible D gene TRBD2, 6 bases. The CDR3 contains 13 residues. Trimming removed 5 bases from V and 6 bases from J, with 14 bases in between. The CDR3 loop reads CASSPRLVPEQYF. The CDR3 DNA is TGTGCCAGCAGTCCCCGACTAGTTCCCGAGCAGTACTTC.

The J gene is TRBJ2-7, the V gene TRBV4-3; TRBD1 matches at 8 bases. From germline, CDR1 is LGHNA and CDR2 YSLEER. This CDR3 has 14 residues. The ends lost 1 base at V and 6 bases at J; junction bases unmatched: 5. CDR3 amino acids: CASSQAQGEIEQYF. CDR3 sequence (DNA): TGCGCCAGCAGCCAAGCACAGGGGGAGATCGAGCAGTACTTC.

The chain combines TRBV4-1 with TRBJ1-2; D is undetermined. The V end was cut by 4 bases, the J end by 6 bases, with 9 bases between. The germline V gene has CDR1 MGHRA and CDR2 YSYEKL. This CDR3 is 12 amino acids long. DNA of the CDR3: TGCGCCAGCAGCCCCGGAAATCATGGCTACACCTTC. It is translated as CASSPGNHGYTF.

The chain is built from TRBV2 and TRBJ1-1; D is perhaps TRBD1 (5 bases). Trimming pared 6 bases from V and 4 bases from J, leaving 12 bases between. Germline V gives CDR1 SNHLY, CDR2 FYNNEI. The CDR3 runs to 13 residues. The CDR3: CASRRGATTEAFF. DNA of the CDR3: TGTGCCAGCAGGCGAGGGGCTACCACTGAAGCTTTCTTT. The full variable domain, completed using reference TRBV2 and TRBJ1-1, is EPEVTQTPSHQVTQMGQEVILRCVPISNHLYFYWYRQILGQKVEFLVSFYNNEISEKSEIFDDQFSVERPDGSNFTLKIRSTKLEDSAMYFCASRRGATTEAFFGQGTRLTVV.

The chain employs TRBV2 and TRBJ1-2, with D possibly TRBD1 on 5 matching bases. Trimming stripped 4 bases from V and 0 bases from J, with 6 bases between. The germline CDR1 and CDR2 sequences are SNHLY and FYNNEI. The CDR3 extends over 13 amino acids. CDR3 amino acids: CASSGGSNYGYTF. In DNA, the CDR3 is TGTGCCAGCAGTGGGGGGTCTAACTATGGCTACACCTTC. The full variable domain, its missing parts supplied by reference TRBV2 and TRBJ1-2, is EPEVTQTPSHQVTQMGQEVILRCVPISNHLYFYWYRQILGQKVEFLVSFYNNEISEKSEIFDDQFSVERPDGSNFTLKIRSTKLEDSAMYFCASSGGSNYGYTFGSGTRLTVV.

J is TRBJ1-1 and V is TRBV3-1 (or the pseudogene TRBV3-2), with 8 nucleotides matching TRBD1. This CDR3 region has 15 residues. Germline V gene data show CDR1 as LGHDT and CDR2 as YNNKEL (reference sequence). V was clipped by 4 bases and J by 7 bases; unmatched bases: 11. The CDR3 here is CASSRGDRFSSEAFF. CDR3 sequence (DNA): TGTGCCAGCAGCCGAGGGGACAGGTTTTCTAGTGAAGCTTTCTTT.

This sequence joins TRBV9 and TRBJ2-2; 10 bases are shared with TRBD2. CDR1 is SGDLS and CDR2 is YYNGEE in the germline V gene. After removal of 4 bases from V and 4 bases from J, the junction contained 4 bases not matched to a gene. The CDR3 runs to 15 residues. The CDR3: CASSTWTSGTGELFF. The CDR3 nucleotides are TGTGCCAGCAGCACCTGGACTAGCGGCACCGGGGAGCTGTTTTTT.